This TCR beta chain stems from a study of Graves' ophthalmopathy and Graves' hyperthyroidism. Germline lookup yields CDR1 DFQATT and CDR2 SNEGSKA (reference sequence). The CDR3 covers 14 residues. V was shortened by 5 bases and J by 3 bases, with 14 bases between the two germline ends. Beta-chain TCR CDR3 regions were amplified from RNA transcripts. The workflow started with a first-round RT-PCR run with HTBI primers and then moved on to a second-round multiplex PCR. TCRdb fed the multiplex PCR reads into MiXCR, producing one record per CDR3 protein. In the table there are tens of thousands of distinct CDR3 sequences, more than 40% of which are singletons. The source of the PBMCs was 10 ml of fresh peripheral blood.

Specimen: peripheral blood. This rearrangement joins TRBV20-1 to TRBJ1-5; TRBD1 might be the D (5 bases). This clonotype was obtained from an adult woman with Graves' ophthalmopathy. CDR3 nucleotide sequence: TGCAGTGCTTATCCTGGACATCACAATCAGCCCCAGCATTTT. This sequence encodes CSAYPGHHNQPQHF.